The sequence of this T cell receptor (beta chain) was determined in a study of cytomegalovirus exposure and HLA in healthy donors. Whole-study results and caveats: Investigators reported 150 to 200 TCR beta chains as tied to cytomegalovirus. In an earlier analysis, most TCR beta V segments were productive about 87% or about 30% of the time. It emerged from a later analysis that several of the most significant clusters appeared to be linked to common viral pathogens.

This clone appeared a few times. The target antigen is unknown. V was trimmed by 3 bases and J by 2 bases, leaving 8 bases between them. The germline V gene has CDR1 MDHEN and CDR2 SYDVKM. This CDR3 is built from 13 residues. It was healthy bone marrow donors who served as donors. The study ran its PCR with 60 Vbeta and 13 Jbeta primers. Generated by immunoSEQ multiplex PCR, the TCRdb table keeps only in-frame clones and is missing some. The table records around 80,000 clones, 62% of them present only once. The source of this sequence is a male donor in good health and CMV-seropositive. The sequencing sample was made of PBMCs. The V call is TRBV28, the J call TRBJ2-7; unclear D gene. CDR3 in amino acids: CASSFVSPYEQYF. The CDR3 coding sequence is TGTGCCAGCAGTTTCGTTTCTCCCTACGAGCAGTACTTC.